This TCR beta chain was identified in a study of blood T cells in healthy people across ages. Germline V gene data show CDR1 as DFQATT and CDR2 as SNEGSKA (reference sequence). With 2 bases clipped from V and 3 bases from J, the junction kept 11 bases outside the gene matches. This CDR3 is 16 amino acids long. Russia was home to the donors, healthy Caucasian individuals aged about 6 to 90. The use of a sample-barcoded 5' primer and a J-beta primer mix characterized a second PCR of roughly 7 to 11 cycles. Each of the cDNA molecules was tagged by a template-switch adaptor with 12 random nucleotides. TCRdb reanalysed the 5' RACE reads using MiXCR and keeps one entry per CDR3 protein. Found here are 1,100,000 or so distinct CDR3 sequences, under 45% of them singletons; the top ten hold approximately 19%.

The clonotype originates from a woman aged 55-69 years in good health. What was sequenced was blood. V and J are TRBV20-1 and TRBJ2-3; 7 bases fit TRBD2. CDR3 amino acids: CSARSWGRASTDTQYF. CDR3 DNA: TGCAGTGCTAGATCTTGGGGGAGGGCCTCGACAGATACGCAGTATTTT.